The clone carrying this TCR beta chain showed up just a few times. Authors' data handling: ImmunoSEQ supplied junction-only sequences lacking quality scores, so filtering was different. Using immunoSEQ multiplex PCR, the repertoire was profiled, and TCRdb retains in-frame clones only, with some absent. V and J calls and clone size are those listed in that table; D and trimming were worked out from the DNA. The profile covers roughly 2.1 million clones, with more than 85% appearing a single time and around 1.7% taken by the ten largest. Naive CD8 isolation took CD45RO-negative cells positively selected for CCR7 and excluded terminally differentiated effector memory CD45RA+ cells. Germline loops: CDR1 LNHDA, CDR2 SQIVND (reference sequence). The CDR3 spans 16 residues. With 5 bases removed from V and 0 bases from J, the gap between germline ends came to 14 bases. This specimen belongs to a study of shared clonotypes between healthy human individuals. Study information: Every donor yielded three CD4 naive, three CD4 memory, two CD8 naive and one CD8 memory plate.

The rearrangement uses TRBV19 and TRBJ1-5; D gene ambiguous. This TCR came from a young man in good health. Some clones in this sample may be carry-over from other donors' samples. Sequencing was performed on naive CD8+ T cells from PBMCs. CDR3 in amino acids: CASSLRHPYSNQPQHF. CDR3 in DNA: TGTGCCAGTAGTCTCCGACACCCGTATAGCAATCAGCCCCAGCATTTT.